This T cell receptor (beta chain) is from a study of T-cell reconstitution after alpha-beta-depleted transplantation in children. Notes on the study in general: Recipient T cells and thymic progenitors that survived gave rise to the high TCRbeta diversity observed at day 60 in some patients. Several hundred expanded graft clones reportedly gave rise to the alpha-beta T cells present about two months after transplant. Most T-cell counts and diversity one year after the transplant came from T cells that were newly produced.

The V gene's germline CDR1 is SQVTM and CDR2 ANQGSEA. The CDR3 is made up of 14 amino acids. V dropped 3 bases and J dropped 3 bases, with 15 bases sitting between them. Unique molecular identifiers were built into the TCRbeta library. A single record per CDR3 protein comes from TCRdb applying MiXCR to the PCR reads. The sample has a few hundred thousand distinct CDR3 sequences; under 15% are singletons. This clonotype turned up a few times. The target antigen is unknown. The specimen comprised PBMCs, mostly from graft donor cells, sampled 360 days after TCRalphabeta/CD19-depleted stem cell transplant. The sequence was obtained from a male patient under 18 who had a stem cell transplant for acute myeloid leukemia, so the T cells may come from the graft donor. The gene calls are TRBV29-1 and TRBJ2-7; no reliable D call. CDR3 sequence: CSVDSGSMDYEQYF. CDR3 nucleotides: TGCAGCGTTGATTCTGGGTCTATGGACTACGAGCAGTACTTC.